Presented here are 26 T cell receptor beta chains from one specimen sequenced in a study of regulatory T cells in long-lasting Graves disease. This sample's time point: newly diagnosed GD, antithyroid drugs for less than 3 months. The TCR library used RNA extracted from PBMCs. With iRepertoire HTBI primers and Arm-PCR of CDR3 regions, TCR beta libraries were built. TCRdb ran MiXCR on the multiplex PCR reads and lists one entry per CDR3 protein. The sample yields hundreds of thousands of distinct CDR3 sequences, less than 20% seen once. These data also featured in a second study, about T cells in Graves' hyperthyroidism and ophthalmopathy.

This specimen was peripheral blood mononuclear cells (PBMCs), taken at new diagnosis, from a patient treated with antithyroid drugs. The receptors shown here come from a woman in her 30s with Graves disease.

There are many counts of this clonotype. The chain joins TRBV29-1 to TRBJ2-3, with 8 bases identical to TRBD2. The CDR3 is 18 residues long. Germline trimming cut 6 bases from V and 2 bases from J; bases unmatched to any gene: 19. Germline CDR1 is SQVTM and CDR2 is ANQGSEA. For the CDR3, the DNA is TGCAGCGTGGCCCCCCCCGCGGGAGGCCCGCGACCCACAGATACGCAGTATTTT. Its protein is CSVAPPAGGPRPTDTQYF.

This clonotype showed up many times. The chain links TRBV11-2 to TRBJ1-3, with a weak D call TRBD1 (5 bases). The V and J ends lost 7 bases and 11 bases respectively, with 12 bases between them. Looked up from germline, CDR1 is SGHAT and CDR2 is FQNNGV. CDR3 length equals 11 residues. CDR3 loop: CASTLGPAIYF. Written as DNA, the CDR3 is TGTGCCAGCACCTTGGGACCCGCCATATATTTT.

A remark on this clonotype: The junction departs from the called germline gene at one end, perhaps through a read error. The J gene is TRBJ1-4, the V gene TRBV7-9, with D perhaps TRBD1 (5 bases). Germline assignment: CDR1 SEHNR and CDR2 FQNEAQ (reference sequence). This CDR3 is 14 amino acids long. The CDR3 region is CASSLDRLNGKLFF. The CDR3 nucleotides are TGTGCCAGCAGCTTAGACAGGTTGAATGGAAAACTGTTTTTT.

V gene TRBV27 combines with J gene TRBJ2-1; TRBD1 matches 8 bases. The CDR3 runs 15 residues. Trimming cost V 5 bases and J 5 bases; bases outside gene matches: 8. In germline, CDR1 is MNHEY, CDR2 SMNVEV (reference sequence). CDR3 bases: TGTGCCAGCAGTCCCCCTCTGACAGGGGACAATGAGCAGTTCTTC. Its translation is CASSPPLTGDNEQFF.

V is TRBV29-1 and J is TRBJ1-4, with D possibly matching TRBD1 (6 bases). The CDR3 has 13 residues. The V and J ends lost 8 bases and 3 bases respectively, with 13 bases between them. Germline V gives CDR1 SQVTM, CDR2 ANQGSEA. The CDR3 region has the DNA TGCAGCACTTTACAGGGATCTAATGAAAAACTGTTTTTT. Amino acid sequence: CSTLQGSNEKLFF.

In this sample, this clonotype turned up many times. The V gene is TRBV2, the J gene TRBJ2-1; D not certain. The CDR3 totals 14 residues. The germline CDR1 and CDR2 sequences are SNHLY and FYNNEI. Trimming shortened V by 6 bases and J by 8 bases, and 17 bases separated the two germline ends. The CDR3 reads CASSLQSVAHEQFF. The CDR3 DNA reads TGTGCCAGCAGCCTCCAGTCAGTAGCCCATGAGCAGTTCTTC.

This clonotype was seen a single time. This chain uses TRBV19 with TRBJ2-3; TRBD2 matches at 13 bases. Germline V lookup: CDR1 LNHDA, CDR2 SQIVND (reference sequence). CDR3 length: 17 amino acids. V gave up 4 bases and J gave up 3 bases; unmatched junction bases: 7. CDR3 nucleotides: TGTGCCAGTAGTAAGGGACTAGCGGGAATAATGACAGATACGCAGTATTTT. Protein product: CASSKGLAGIMTDTQYF.

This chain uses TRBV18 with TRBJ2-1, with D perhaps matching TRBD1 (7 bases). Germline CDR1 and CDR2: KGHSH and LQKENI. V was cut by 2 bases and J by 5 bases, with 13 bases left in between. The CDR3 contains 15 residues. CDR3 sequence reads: CASSPARDSHNEQFF. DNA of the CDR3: TGTGCCAGCTCACCAGCGCGGGACAGCCACAATGAGCAGTTCTTC.

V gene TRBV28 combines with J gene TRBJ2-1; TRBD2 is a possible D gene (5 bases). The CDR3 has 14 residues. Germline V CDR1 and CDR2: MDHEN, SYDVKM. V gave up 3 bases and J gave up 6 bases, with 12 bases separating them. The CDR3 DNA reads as TGTGCCAGCAGTTTTTGGGCTAGCAGCAATGAGCAGTTCTTC. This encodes CASSFWASSNEQFF.

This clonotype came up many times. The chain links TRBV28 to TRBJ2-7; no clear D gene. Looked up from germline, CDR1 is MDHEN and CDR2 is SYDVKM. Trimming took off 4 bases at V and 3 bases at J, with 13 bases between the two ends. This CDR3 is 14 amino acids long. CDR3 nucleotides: TGTGCCAGCAGTTCACCCAGAAAAGACTACGAGCAGTACTTC. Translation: CASSSPRKDYEQYF.

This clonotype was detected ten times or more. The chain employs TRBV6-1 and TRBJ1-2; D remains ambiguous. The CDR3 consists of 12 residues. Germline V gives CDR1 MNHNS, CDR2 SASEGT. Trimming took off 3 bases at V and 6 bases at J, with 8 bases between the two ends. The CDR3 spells CASSDFGDGYTF. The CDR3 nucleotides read TGTGCCAGCAGTGATTTCGGGGATGGCTACACCTTC.

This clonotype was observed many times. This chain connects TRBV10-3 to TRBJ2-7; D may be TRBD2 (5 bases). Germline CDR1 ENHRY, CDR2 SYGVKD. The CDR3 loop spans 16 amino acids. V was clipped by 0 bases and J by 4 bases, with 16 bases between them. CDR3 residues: CAISESMGPRVYEQYF. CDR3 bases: TGTGCCATCAGTGAGTCGATGGGCCCGCGGGTTTACGAGCAGTACTTC.

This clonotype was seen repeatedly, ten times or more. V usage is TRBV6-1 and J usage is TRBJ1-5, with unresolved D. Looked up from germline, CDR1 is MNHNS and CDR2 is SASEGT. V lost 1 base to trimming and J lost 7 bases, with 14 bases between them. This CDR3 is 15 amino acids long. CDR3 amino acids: CASSEVAESWQPQHF. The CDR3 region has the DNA TGTGCCAGCAGTGAAGTTGCGGAGTCATGGCAGCCCCAGCATTTT.

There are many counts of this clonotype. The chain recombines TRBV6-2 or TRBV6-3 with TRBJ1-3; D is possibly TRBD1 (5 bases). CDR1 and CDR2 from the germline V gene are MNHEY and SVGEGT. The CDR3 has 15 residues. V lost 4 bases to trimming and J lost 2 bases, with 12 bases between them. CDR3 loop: CASSSNGGPGNTIYF. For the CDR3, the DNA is TGTGCCAGCAGTTCTAATGGGGGACCTGGAAACACCATATATTTT.

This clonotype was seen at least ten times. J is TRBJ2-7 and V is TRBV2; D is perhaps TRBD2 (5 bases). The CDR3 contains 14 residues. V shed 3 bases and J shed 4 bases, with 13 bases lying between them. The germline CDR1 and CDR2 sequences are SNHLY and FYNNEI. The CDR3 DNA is TGTGCCAGCAGTGAGAAGCGGTACCATTACGAGCAGTACTTC. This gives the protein CASSEKRYHYEQYF.

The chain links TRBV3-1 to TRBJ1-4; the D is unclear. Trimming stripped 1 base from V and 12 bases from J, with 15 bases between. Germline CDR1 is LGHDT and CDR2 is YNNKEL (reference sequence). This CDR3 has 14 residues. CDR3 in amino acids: CASSQGKTWTELFF. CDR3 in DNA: TGTGCCAGCAGCCAAGGGAAAACCTGGACGGAACTGTTTTTT. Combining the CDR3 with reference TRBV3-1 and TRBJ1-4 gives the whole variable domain DTAVSQTPKYLVTQMGNDKSIKCEQNLGHDTMYWYKQDSKKFLKIMFSYNNKELIINETVPNRFSPKSPDKAHLNLHINSLELGDSAVYFCASSQGKTWTELFFGSGTQLSVL.

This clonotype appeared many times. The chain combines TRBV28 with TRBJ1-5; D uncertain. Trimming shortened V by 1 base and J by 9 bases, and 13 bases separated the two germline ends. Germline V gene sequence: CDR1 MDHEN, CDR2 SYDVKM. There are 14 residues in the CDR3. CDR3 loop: CASSLSYGPRPQHF. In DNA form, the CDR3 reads TGTGCCAGCAGTTTATCTTACGGCCCGCGGCCCCAGCATTTT. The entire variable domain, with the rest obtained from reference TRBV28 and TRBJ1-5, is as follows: DVKVTQSSRYLVKRTGEKVFLECVQDMDHENMFWYRQDPGLGLRLIYFSYDVKMKEKGDIPEGYSVSREKKERFSLILESASTNQTSMYLCASSLSYGPRPQHFGDGTRLSIL.

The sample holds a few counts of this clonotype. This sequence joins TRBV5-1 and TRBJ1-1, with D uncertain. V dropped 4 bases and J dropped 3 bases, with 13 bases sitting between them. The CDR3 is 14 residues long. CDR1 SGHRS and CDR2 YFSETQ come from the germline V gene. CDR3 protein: CASSPTRGDTEAFF. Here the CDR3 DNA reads TGCGCCAGCAGCCCGACACGGGGTGACACTGAAGCTTTCTTT.

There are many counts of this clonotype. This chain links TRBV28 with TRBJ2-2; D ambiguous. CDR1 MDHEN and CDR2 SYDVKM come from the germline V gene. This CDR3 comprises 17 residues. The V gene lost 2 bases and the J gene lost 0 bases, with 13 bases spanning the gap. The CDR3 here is CASSLIVGSANTGELFF. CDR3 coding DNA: TGTGCCAGCAGTTTAATCGTAGGAAGTGCGAACACCGGGGAGCTGTTTTTT. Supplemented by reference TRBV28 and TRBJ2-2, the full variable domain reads DVKVTQSSRYLVKRTGEKVFLECVQDMDHENMFWYRQDPGLGLRLIYFSYDVKMKEKGDIPEGYSVSREKKERFSLILESASTNQTSMYLCASSLIVGSANTGELFFGEGSRLTVL.

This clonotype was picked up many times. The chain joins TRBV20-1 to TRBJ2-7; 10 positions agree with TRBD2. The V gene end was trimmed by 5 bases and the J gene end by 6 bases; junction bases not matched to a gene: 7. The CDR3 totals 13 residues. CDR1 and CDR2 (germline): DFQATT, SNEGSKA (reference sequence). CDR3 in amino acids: CSAPSGRAGEQYF. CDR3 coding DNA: TGCAGTGCTCCGAGCGGGAGGGCCGGCGAGCAGTACTTC.

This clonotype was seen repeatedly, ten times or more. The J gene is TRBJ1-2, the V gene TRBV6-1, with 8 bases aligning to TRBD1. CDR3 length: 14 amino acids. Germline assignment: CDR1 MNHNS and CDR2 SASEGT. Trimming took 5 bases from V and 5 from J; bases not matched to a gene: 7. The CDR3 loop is CASSTGGTSYGYTF. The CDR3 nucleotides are TGTGCCAGCAGTACAGGGGGTACGTCGTATGGCTACACCTTC.

Here the CDR3 reads CASSYLGTGAYGYTF. For the CDR3, the DNA is TGTGCCAGCAGTTACTTGGGGACAGGGGCGTATGGCTACACCTTC. The chain combines TRBV6-2 or TRBV6-3 with TRBJ1-2; TRBD1 matches at 10 bases. The CDR3 is 15 amino acids. V lost 1 base to trimming and J lost 5 bases; unmatched junction nucleotides: 4. Germline V lookup: CDR1 MNHEY, CDR2 SVGEGT.

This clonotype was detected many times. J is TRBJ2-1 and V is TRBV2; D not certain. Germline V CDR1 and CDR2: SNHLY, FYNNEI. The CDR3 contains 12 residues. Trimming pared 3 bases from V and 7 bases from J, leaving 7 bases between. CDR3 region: CASSEGWNEQFF. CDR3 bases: TGTGCCAGCAGTGAGGGGTGGAATGAGCAGTTCTTC.

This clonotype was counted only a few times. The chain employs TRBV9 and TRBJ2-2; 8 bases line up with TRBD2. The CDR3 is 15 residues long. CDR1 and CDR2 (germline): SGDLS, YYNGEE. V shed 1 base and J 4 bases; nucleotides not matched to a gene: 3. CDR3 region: CASSVTSGGTGELFF. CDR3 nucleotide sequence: TGTGCCAGCAGCGTAACTAGCGGTGGCACCGGGGAGCTGTTTTTT.

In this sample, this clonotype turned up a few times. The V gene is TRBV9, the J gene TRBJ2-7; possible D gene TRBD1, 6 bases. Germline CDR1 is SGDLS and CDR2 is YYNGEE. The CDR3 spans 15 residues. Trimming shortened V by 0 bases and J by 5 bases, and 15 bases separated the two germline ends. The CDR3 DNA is TGTGCCAGCAGCGTAGAGGACAGCAACAGGCACGAGCAGTACTTC. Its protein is CASSVEDSNRHEQYF. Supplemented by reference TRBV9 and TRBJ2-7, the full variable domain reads DSGVTQTPKHLITATGQRVTLRCSPRSGDLSVYWYQQSLDQGLQFLIQYYNGEERAKGNILERFSAQQFPDLHSELNLSSLELGDSALYFCASSVEDSNRHEQYFGPGTRLTVT.

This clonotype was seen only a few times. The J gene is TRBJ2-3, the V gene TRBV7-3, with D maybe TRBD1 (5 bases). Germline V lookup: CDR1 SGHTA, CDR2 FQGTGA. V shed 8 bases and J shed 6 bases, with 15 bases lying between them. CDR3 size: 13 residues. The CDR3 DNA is TGTGCCAGCGGCGTCCCCCCAGGGGATACGCAGTATTTT. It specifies CASGVPPGDTQYF.